This T cell receptor beta chain came from a study of Ad26.COV2.S vaccination and SARS-CoV-2 variants. Study outcomes and limitations: TCR breadth and depth estimates may have understated total T cell responses. Placebo recipients trailed vaccine recipients in spike-specific TCR breadth. Vaccinees reportedly had broad spike-specific CD8+ and CD4+ T cell responses.

The ends were cut back, 1 base at V and 2 bases at J, with 12 bases in the middle. Germline V CDR1 and CDR2: SGHRS, YFSETQ. The CDR3 is 15 residues long. Repertoires were generated with immunoSEQ multiplex PCR, while TCRdb's copy carries only in-frame clones and drops some. The sample contains 45,000 or so clones, approximately 80% of which appear only once. As for this clone: Its target is unknown.

This material consisted of peripheral blood, taken after recovery from COVID-19. The receptor was derived from a human donor who had recovered from COVID-19. The chain couples TRBV5-1 to TRBJ2-5; D possibly matches TRBD1 or TRBD2 (5 bases each). The CDR3 is CASSLTGLPQETQYF. The CDR3 DNA is TGCGCCAGCAGCTTGACAGGACTTCCTCAAGAGACCCAGTACTTC.